This entry features one T cell receptor beta chain sequence. Its recognized antigen is unknown. No quality values exist for individual bases; no much larger clone is one base distant. The data were obtained in a study of T cells after yellow fever vaccination (dated by TCRdb to between 2017 and 2020). Broadly, across the study: Libraries from fractions with low cell numbers were prepared with the SMART-Seq v4 Ultra Low Input RNA kit. Blood samples were taken at several timepoints before and after primary and secondary immunization, and bulk PBMC replicates and cell subsets were isolated. To follow T-cell clones before and after primary and booster YFV17D yellow fever vaccination, bulk TCR alpha and beta repertoires were sequenced over time. Two healthy male donors, one aged 18 to 29 and one aged 30 to 40 years, were included in the cohort.

The treatment or condition label on this specimen signifies: live attenuated yellow fever vaccine strain. At every blood-draw timepoint, two biological replicates of bulk PBMCs were collected. A standard Ficoll-Paque protocol was used to isolate PBMCs from peripheral blood. TriZol was used to extract RNA from bulk PBMCs, CD4 and CD8 fractions, and dextramer-positive and dextramer-negative fractions. The CDR3 starts with the cysteine, ends with the phenylalanine, and has 15 residues. The DNA shown is the 45-base CDR3, in frame from base 1. From the germline V gene, CDR1 is MNHNS and CDR2 is SASEGT. V is cut by 6 bases and J by 4 bases, and the space between the germline ends is 15 bases. Points the paper makes about the study in general: Computational filtering was needed because FACS-sorted repertoires could contain abundant contaminating clonotypes from the bulk population. After the booster, most clones that had expanded after primary vaccination were detected again (about 95% of CD4 and roughly nine tenths of CD8), suggesting broad maintenance of memory. Compared with the primary T-cell response, the secondary T-cell response was faster but weaker, reaching its peak on day 5 rather than on day 15. The study included only two donors, which limits how far the findings can be generalized. A small share of clonotypes was detected in both CD4 and CD8 compartments, with the overlap likely arising from convergent recombination.

Synthesis of TCR cDNA relied on 5'RACE template switching, a step that introduced a universal primer site along with unique molecular identifiers. Priming of cDNA synthesis was performed from both the TCR alpha and TCR beta constant segments. Libraries were amplified in two PCR steps, with sample barcodes and sequencing adapters added in the second step. Libraries were sequenced on Illumina HiSeq 2500 (2x100 bp) or NovaSeq (2x150 bp). For the original study's pipeline: MIGEC was used to demultiplex reads and collapse the reads into UMI consensus sequences, and MiXCR was used for V(D)J alignment. Vaccine-responding clonotypes were identified with edgeR using replicate PBMC samples, with FDR below 0.01 and a log2 fold change above 5 up to day 15 being required. CD4 or CD8 identity was assigned to each bulk clonotype according to whether the clonotype was present at higher abundance in the sequenced CD4 repertoire or the sequenced CD8 repertoire. TCRdb ran its own pipeline on the public reads, namely fastp trimming at Q25 and MiXCR clone calling, and kept in-frame beta chains. Every distinct CDR3 protein forms one entry, paired with its most common genes and DNA. TCRdb assigned the V and J calls; the authors' analysis was not used. A total of around 400,000 distinct CDR3 sequences appear in this sample, around 10% of them only once. Around 19% of the sample lies in the top ten.

This TCR was sampled from a man between 18 and 35 years old who received the YFV17D yellow fever vaccine. Sequences were derived from PBMCs, sampled on the day of the first yellow fever vaccination. The V gene is TRBV6-1 and the J gene is TRBJ2-2; a confident D gene designation cannot be given. Here is the DNA: TGTGCCAGCAGAAACGTCCCGACGAGCACCGGGGAGCTGTTTTTT. Translated, it reads CASRNVPTSTGELFF.